Presented here are 9 T cell receptor beta chains from one specimen sequenced in a study of siplizumab effects on memory and regulatory T cells. The method was immunoSEQ multiplex PCR; TCRdb's version includes in-frame clones alone and lacks a portion of them. The data contain approximately 94,000 clones, 93% of them singletons. Sequences were obtained from CD8+ T cells sorted from blood. All receptors derive from a human donor in good health.

The V call is TRBV5-1, the J call TRBJ2-7; D remains ambiguous. The CDR3 has 13 residues. The V gene lost 3 bases and the J gene lost 0 bases, with 7 bases spanning the gap. CDR1 is SGHRS and CDR2 is YFSETQ in the germline V gene. The CDR3 here is CASSWSSSYEQYF. The DNA of the CDR3 is TGCGCCAGCAGCTGGAGTAGCTCCTACGAGCAGTACTTC.

V usage is TRBV5-6 and J usage is TRBJ2-7; no firm D call. V was trimmed by 0 bases and J by 2 bases, leaving 6 bases between them. Germline lookup yields CDR1 SGHDT and CDR2 YYEEEE. The CDR3 loop spans 13 amino acids. This chain's CDR3 is CASSLGFTYEQYF. The DNA of the CDR3 is TGTGCCAGCAGCTTGGGGTTTACCTACGAGCAGTACTTC.

For the CDR3, the DNA is TGTGCCAGCAGCCCCACCACTAGAAACGAGCAGTACTTC. It is translated as CASSPTTRNEQYF. The chain joins TRBV5-4 to TRBJ2-7; a possible D gene is TRBD2 (5 bases). The V end lost 4 bases, the J end lost 5 bases, and 13 bases lay between the germline ends. The CDR3 is 13 amino acids. Germline V gene data show CDR1 as SGHNT and CDR2 as YYREEE (reference sequence).

The chain employs TRBV27 and TRBJ2-7; a possible D gene is TRBD2 (6 bases). CDR1 is MNHEY, CDR2 SMNVEV, per germline (reference sequence). V gave up 4 bases and J gave up 6 bases, with 13 bases separating them. The CDR3 has 13 amino acids. CDR3 coding DNA: TGTGCCAGCAGTTGGGCGGGGCAAGGCGAGCAGTACTTC. This sequence encodes CASSWAGQGEQYF.

The chain is built from TRBV4-1 and TRBJ2-7, with D possibly TRBD2 on 6 matching bases. Trimming left V 6 bases short and J 0 bases short, with 15 bases between. The CDR3 sequence is 15 residues long. CDR1 and CDR2 (germline): MGHRA, YSYEKL. DNA of the CDR3: TGCGCCAGCAGTCCCAAGGAGGGAAGCTCCTACGAGCAGTACTTC. It specifies CASSPKEGSSYEQYF.

This chain links TRBV4-2 with TRBJ2-2, with TRBD2 matching over 9 bases. Germline values: CDR1 LGHNA, CDR2 YNFKEQ. The CDR3 extends over 16 amino acids. The trim removed 5 bases at V and 4 bases at J, leaving 8 bases unmatched. Written as DNA, the CDR3 is TGTGCCAGCAGCTGGGAGACTAGCGGTTCCACCGGGGAGCTGTTTTTT. It yields the protein CASSWETSGSTGELFF.

The chain links TRBV14 to TRBJ2-7; the D gene is possibly TRBD1 (5 bases). Looked up from germline, CDR1 is SGHDN and CDR2 is FVKESK. Trimming cost V 0 bases and J 3 bases, with 15 bases left between them. The CDR3 extends over 16 amino acids. CDR3 sequence: CASSQDGADLSYEQYF. The CDR3 DNA follows: TGTGCCAGCAGCCAAGATGGGGCAGACCTGAGCTACGAGCAGTACTTC. The complete variable domain, with remaining parts taken from reference TRBV14 and TRBJ2-7, reads EAGVTQFPSHSVIEKGQTVTLRCDPISGHDNLYWYRRVMGKEIKFLLHFVKESKQDESGMPNNRFLAERTGGTYSTLKVQPAELEDSGVYFCASSQDGADLSYEQYFGPGTRLTVT.

This rearrangement joins TRBV30 to TRBJ1-1; D uncertain. V was cut by 3 bases and J by 3 bases, with 8 bases left in between. The germline CDR1 and CDR2 sequences are GTSNPN and SVGIG (reference sequence). This CDR3 comprises 12 residues. This CDR3 is CAWRKGYTEAFF. CDR3 coding DNA: TGTGCCTGGAGGAAGGGATACACTGAAGCTTTCTTT.

This chain uses TRBV2 with TRBJ2-1, with D tentatively TRBD2 (6 bases). The germline V gene encodes CDR1 SNHLY and CDR2 FYNNEI. The V end was cut by 7 bases, the J end by 2 bases, with 6 bases between. The CDR3 extends over 12 amino acids. The CDR3 bases are TGTGCCAGCACTAGCGCCTACAATGAGCAGTTCTTC. Translated, it gives CASTSAYNEQFF.